Shown below are 6 T cell receptor beta chains from a single sample sequenced in a study of T cells after posttransplantation cyclophosphamide. TCRdb keeps only in-frame clones here, not all; method: immunoSEQ multiplex PCR. This sample comprises under 50,000 clones, none seen once only. Sequenced: PBMCs. Receptors originate from a woman in her fifties or sixties in good health and a related stem cell transplant donor.

This clone was detected a few times. The J gene is TRBJ1-2, the V gene TRBV30; D is ambiguous. The CDR3 consists of 13 residues. In germline, CDR1 is GTSNPN, CDR2 SVGIG (reference sequence). The V gene lost 0 bases and the J gene lost 3 bases, with 8 bases spanning the gap. The chain's CDR3 is CAWSVAQYYGYTF. Written as DNA, the CDR3 is TGTGCCTGGAGTGTCGCGCAATACTATGGCTACACCTTC.

This clone was recorded many times. V usage is TRBV7-9 and J usage is TRBJ2-7, with D possibly matching TRBD2 (5 bases). The germline V gene encodes CDR1 SEHNR and CDR2 FQNEAQ (reference sequence). V was pared by 5 bases and J by 1 base, with 15 bases between. The CDR3 is made up of 15 amino acids. The DNA of the CDR3 is TGTGCCAGCAGCATGGACTGGTTGTTATCCTACGAGCAGTACTTC. Translated, it gives CASSMDWLLSYEQYF.

Ten or more counts support this clone. This chain links TRBV14 with TRBJ2-3, with D hard to call. The CDR3 is made up of 14 amino acids. V lost 6 bases, J lost 1 base, and 11 bases lay in between. Germline CDR1 SGHDN, CDR2 FVKESK. CDR3 coding DNA: TGTGCCAGCAGTTATAGTACCCGCACAGATACGCAGTATTTT. Residues: CASSYSTRTDTQYF. Together with reference TRBV14 and TRBJ2-3, the CDR3 gives the full variable domain: EAGVTQFPSHSVIEKGQTVTLRCDPISGHDNLYWYRRVMGKEIKFLLHFVKESKQDESGMPNNRFLAERTGGTYSTLKVQPAELEDSGVYFCASSYSTRTDTQYFGPGTRLTVL.

This clone was counted many times. The chain uses TRBV5-4 and TRBJ1-2, with D possibly being TRBD1 (6 bases). The CDR3 totals 18 residues. Deletions cut 2 bases from V and 2 bases from J, with 22 bases between. Germline V gives CDR1 SGHNT, CDR2 YYREEE (reference sequence). CDR3 coding DNA: TGTGCCAGCAGCTTTAAACAGAGCAGGGGCCGCACCAACTATGGCTACACCTTC. This sequence encodes CASSFKQSRGRTNYGYTF. Combining the CDR3 with reference TRBV5-4 and TRBJ1-2 gives the whole variable domain ETGVTQSPTHLIKTRGQQVTLRCSSQSGHNTVSWYQQALGQGPQFIFQYYREEENGRGNFPPRFSGLQFPNYSSELNVNALELDDSALYLCASSFKQSRGRTNYGYTFGSGTRLTVV.

This clone was observed at least ten times. The V call is TRBV5-6, the J call TRBJ1-4, with a possible D match to TRBD1 (5 bases). Germline assignment: CDR1 SGHDT and CDR2 YYEEEE. The CDR3 contains 13 residues. V was pared by 0 bases and J by 5 bases, with 5 bases between. CDR3 amino acids: CASSLGQNEKLFF. CDR3 coding DNA: TGTGCCAGCAGCTTGGGACAGAATGAAAAACTGTTTTTT.

This clone was counted many times. This chain joins TRBV2 and TRBJ1-5; a possible D gene is TRBD1 (6 bases). Germline CDR1 SNHLY, CDR2 FYNNEI. Trimming took 4 bases from V and 3 from J, leaving 7 bases between them. The CDR3 sequence is 13 residues long. The CDR3 here is CASSGDINQPQHF. Here the CDR3 DNA reads TGTGCCAGCAGTGGGGACATCAATCAGCCCCAGCATTTT.